Listed below are T cell receptor beta chains from one sample, sequenced in a study of blood T cell repertoires in COVID-19. The repertoire was sequenced with immunoSEQ multiplex PCR; TCRdb's copy has only in-frame clones and lacks some. The sample carries approximately 330,000 clones, roughly 86% recorded once. Material: PBMCs or T cells enriched from blood (not recorded which). Receptors were obtained from a woman in her 30s who had recovered from COVID-19. CDR3s include the opening cysteine and the closing phenylalanine or tryptophan. Each record gives: D gene, clone size, V gene, J gene, CDR3 DNA, CDR3 protein. D genes are given only for firm matches. Size is stated for part of the rows, as once, few or many counts, or as a class when the clone is expanded.

>-|-|TRBV10-2|TRBJ2-7
TGCGCCAGCAGTGGAGGAGGATACGAGCAGTACTTC
CASSGGGYEQYF
>TRBD2|-|TRBV5-8|TRBJ2-7
TGTGCCAGCAGCTTGTTACTAGCGGGAGTAGACGAGCAGTACTTC
CASSLLLAGVDEQYF
>TRBD1|-|TRBV6-1|TRBJ2-1
TGTGCCAGCAGTGAGACTGGACAGGGGGCATACAATGAGCAGTTCTTC
CASSETGQGAYNEQFF
>-|-|TRBV28|TRBJ2-7
TGTGCCAGCAGTTATTCGGGTTCTTCCTACGAGCAGTACTTC
CASSYSGSSYEQYF
>-|-|TRBV12-3/TRBV12-4|TRBJ1-1
TGTGCCAGCAGTCGTGGGGAGGCTGAAGCTTTCTTT
CASSRGEAEAFF
>-|-|TRBV18|TRBJ1-3
TGTGCCAGCTCACCCCCCAGGGGCTCTGGAAACACCATATATTTT
CASSPPRGSGNTIYF
>-|-|TRBV6-5|TRBJ2-3
TGTGCCAGCAGTTTGCCCCTAGCCGCCACAGATACGCAGTATTTT
CASSLPLAATDTQYF
>TRBD2|-|TRBV3-1/TRBV3-2|TRBJ2-7
TGTGCCAGCAGCCAAGATTGGGGGACTAGCGGGAAGCAGTACTTC
CASSQDWGTSGKQYF
>TRBD2|-|TRBV10-1|TRBJ2-1
TGCGCCAGCAGTCAGAGCGGGAGAGGGAATGAGCAGTTCTTC
CASSQSGRGNEQFF
>-|once|TRBV7-2|TRBJ1-1
TGTGCCAGCAGCTTCATGGACTCGCAAGAAGCTTTCTTT
CASSFMDSQEAFF
>TRBD1|many|TRBV27|TRBJ1-1
TGTGCCAGTCACGGACAGGGTTTGGTAGGGACTGAAGCTTTCTTT
CASHGQGLVGTEAFF
>TRBD1|-|TRBV24-1|TRBJ1-5
TGTGCCACCAGTCAGGGGGCTGGACAGCCCCAGCATTTT
CATSQGAGQPQHF
>TRBD1|-|TRBV6-6|TRBJ1-2
TGTGCCAGCAGCCTCGGGACAGGGGCCTCTTCTTTC
CASSLGTGASSF
>TRBD1|-|TRBV4-2|TRBJ2-2
TGTGCCAGCAGCCGGGGACAGGGTCGTACCGGGGAGCTGTTTTTT
CASSRGQGRTGELFF
>TRBD1|-|TRBV19|TRBJ1-1
TGTGCCAGTAGTATAGAAGACAGGGGGAACACTGAAGCTTTCTTT
CASSIEDRGNTEAFF
>TRBD2|-|TRBV7-2|TRBJ2-1
TGTGCCAGCAGCACCCCGGGACTAGCGGGAGAGCAGTTCTTC
CASSTPGLAGEQFF
>TRBD2|-|TRBV3-1/TRBV3-2|TRBJ2-3
TGTGCCAGCAGCCGCCGGGGAGCGGGAGGGCCAAATACGCAGTATTTT
CASSRRGAGGPNTQYF
>TRBD2|-|TRBV5-1|TRBJ2-5
TGCGCCAGCAGCTTGGTTCAGCGGGGAGTAGCAGAGACCCAGTACTTC
CASSLVQRGVAETQYF
>-|-|TRBV10-2|TRBJ2-3
TGCGCCAGCAGTGATAATAACTCGCCCTCTAGCACAGATACGCAGTATTTT
CASSDNNSPSSTDTQYF
>-|-|TRBV29-1|TRBJ1-2
TGCAGCGGGGAGGACCTAACCCGTTCGCGTGGCTACACCTTC
CSGEDLTRSRGYTF
>-|-|TRBV27|TRBJ1-2
TGTGCCAGCAGGCATATTACGGGGTTAGAAACTAACTATGGCTACACCTTC
CASRHITGLETNYGYTF
>TRBD1|once|TRBV6-2/TRBV6-3|TRBJ1-2
TGTGCCAGCAGTTACAACATAAGGACAGGGAGTATGATTGGCTACACCTTC
CASSYNIRTGSMIGYTF
>-|-|TRBV10-1|TRBJ2-7
TGCGCCAGCAGTGAAGTAGGGTCGGGCAGGGGAAGCTACGAGCAGTACTTC
CASSEVGSGRGSYEQYF
>-|-|TRBV18|TRBJ2-1
TGTGCCAGCTCTATTACCCCGGCTAGCTCCTACAATGAGCAGTTCTTC
CASSITPASSYNEQFF
>-|-|TRBV13|TRBJ1-3
TGTGCCAGCAGCTTAGAATCTCGAGTTAGTCGGATATATTTT
CASSLESRVSRIYF
>TRBD2|once|TRBV14|TRBJ2-3
TGTGCCAGCAGCCCGACAGCGGGGCGCACAGATACGCAGTATTTT
CASSPTAGRTDTQYF
>-|-|TRBV27|TRBJ1-4
TGTGCCAGCAGTTTAATGACGGGAACTAATGAAAAACTGTTTTTT
CASSLMTGTNEKLFF
>TRBD2|once|TRBV4-2|TRBJ2-2
TGTGCCAGCACAAAGACTAGCGGGGATACGAACACCGGGGAGCTGTTTTTT
CASTKTSGDTNTGELFF
>-|-|TRBV7-9|TRBJ1-6
TGTGCCAGCAGCCCGAATCGTGGGCGAGGGTTGGATTCACCCCTCCACTTT
CASSPNRGRGLDSPLHF
>-|-|TRBV4-2|TRBJ1-5
TGTGCCAGCAGCCGACTGGGGCAGGGGAGCCAGCCCCAGCATTTT
CASSRLGQGSQPQHF
>TRBD2|-|TRBV18|TRBJ2-7
TGTGCCAGCTCACCACGGACTAGCGGGAGTTACGAGCAGTACTTC
CASSPRTSGSYEQYF
>TRBD1|-|TRBV19|TRBJ1-2
TGTGCCAGTAGTACAAACCGGGACAGGGACTTCTATGGCTACACCTTC
CASSTNRDRDFYGYTF
>-|-|TRBV4-1|TRBJ1-1
TGCGCCAGCAGCCAAGATCGGGGGAACACTGAAGCTTTCTTT
CASSQDRGNTEAFF
>-|-|TRBV5-8|TRBJ2-7
TGTGCCAGCAGCTCCTTCGTCGGGGATGTAGCCTACGAGCAGTACTTC
CASSSFVGDVAYEQYF
>TRBD2|few|TRBV4-2|TRBJ2-7
TGTGCCAGCAGCCAAGGGGGGAGGGAGATAGTCCCCTACGAGCAGTACTTC
CASSQGGREIVPYEQYF
>TRBD2|-|TRBV6-6|TRBJ2-7
TGTGCCAGCAGTTATAGCGGGGGAGACGTCTACGAGCAGTACTTC
CASSYSGGDVYEQYF
>-|-|TRBV5-1|TRBJ1-2
TGCGCCAGCTCCCCAGGGGCCGACTATGGCTACACCTTC
CASSPGADYGYTF
>-|-|TRBV7-2|TRBJ2-7
TGTGCCAGCAGCTTAAGGCCGCGGCTTACTTCCTACGAGCAGTACTTC
CASSLRPRLTSYEQYF
>TRBD1|-|TRBV4-1|TRBJ1-2
TGCGCCAGCAGCCCCGGACAGGGGGCCAACTATGGCTACACCTTC
CASSPGQGANYGYTF
>-|few|TRBV6-5|TRBJ2-3
TGTGCCAGCACGTCAGGGGATTGGGATGATACGCAGTATTTT
CASTSGDWDDTQYF
>-|once|TRBV5-1|TRBJ1-1
TGCGCCAGCAGCTCCGGAGACACTGAAGCTTTCTTT
CASSSGDTEAFF